The 25 T cell receptor beta chains below were found in one sample sequenced in a study of T cells in Graves' hyperthyroidism and ophthalmopathy. Using RNA transcripts as the source, TCR beta CDR3 regions were amplified. HTBI primers were the set used in a first-round RT-PCR of the TCR CDR3. TCRdb re-called the multiplex PCR reads through MiXCR, storing one row per CDR3 protein. The sample lists 350,000 to 400,000 distinct CDR3 sequences, more than 11% occurring once. What was sequenced was blood. The source is a woman aged 55-70 years with Graves' hyperthyroidism.

This clonotype was observed a few times. V usage is TRBV28 and J usage is TRBJ1-5, with D tentatively TRBD1 (5 bases). The CDR3 totals 15 residues. Trimming removed 3 bases at V and 4 bases at J, with 13 bases between. CDR1 is MDHEN, CDR2 SYDVKM, per germline. Here the CDR3 DNA reads TGTGCCAGCAGTTTTCCGTACCCAGGGAATCAGCCCCAGCATTTT. Translating gives CASSFPYPGNQPQHF.

This clonotype was detected a few times. The rearrangement uses TRBV5-1 and TRBJ2-7; TRBD2 aligns across 8 bases. V was pared by 5 bases and J by 1 base, with 5 bases of the junction left unmatched. Germline V gene lookup returns CDR1 SGHRS and CDR2 YFSETQ. The CDR3 extends over 14 amino acids. CDR3 amino acids: CASSMSGSSYEQYF. CDR3 coding DNA: TGCGCCAGCAGTATGAGCGGGAGTTCCTACGAGCAGTACTTC.

This rearrangement joins TRBV20-1 to TRBJ1-5; 8 nucleotides line up with TRBD1. The trim removed 5 bases at V and 0 bases at J, leaving 6 bases unmatched. The CDR3 contains 15 residues. The germline CDR1 and CDR2 sequences are DFQATT and SNEGSKA (reference sequence). In DNA, the CDR3 is TGCAGTGCTCTCAAGACAGGGGTTAGCAATCAGCCCCAGCATTTT. This encodes CSALKTGVSNQPQHF.

The gene calls are TRBV28 and TRBJ1-4; 7 nucleotides align to TRBD1. CDR3 length: 16 residues. Germline CDR1 reads MDHEN; CDR2 reads SYDVKM. J was trimmed by 4 bases and V by 5 bases; bases with no gene match: 10. CDR3 protein: CASSQAGTANNEKLFF. CDR3 DNA sequence: TGTGCCAGCAGTCAAGCAGGGACAGCCAATAATGAAAAACTGTTTTTT.

In its sample, this clonotype was seen once. The chain has TRBV30 and TRBJ2-3, with a weak D call TRBD2 (5 bases). Per germline, CDR1 GTSNPN and CDR2 SVGIG (reference sequence). The CDR3 totals 16 residues. Trimming left V 1 base short and J 2 bases short, with 16 bases between. The CDR3 reads CAWSGPSGSFTDTQYF. CDR3 nucleotides: TGTGCCTGGAGTGGACCCTCGGGGAGTTTCACAGATACGCAGTATTTT.

This clonotype was seen at least ten times. In nucleotides, the CDR3 is TGTGCCAGCGGGGCTAGCGGACTCTACAATGAGCAGTTCTTC. Translated, it gives CASGASGLYNEQFF. The V call is TRBV2, the J call TRBJ2-1; TRBD2 matches at 7 bases. Germline CDR1 SNHLY, CDR2 FYNNEI. The CDR3 is 14 residues long. Losses at the gene ends were 8 bases for V and 3 bases for J; bases not matched to a gene: 7.

This clonotype has a count of ten or more. This chain joins TRBV2 and TRBJ1-2, with 7 bases aligning to TRBD1. The germline gives CDR1 SNHLY, CDR2 FYNNEI. The CDR3 contains 13 residues. The ends lost 6 bases at V and 6 bases at J; junction bases unmatched: 7. The CDR3 region is CASRVQGTDGYTF. The CDR3, as DNA: TGTGCCAGCAGGGTACAGGGGACTGATGGCTACACCTTC.

V and J are TRBV30 and TRBJ2-3, with D possibly being TRBD1 (6 bases). V lost 8 bases and J lost 3, with 15 bases in between. CDR1 is GTSNPN and CDR2 is SVGIG in the germline V gene (reference sequence). The CDR3 spans 13 residues. The CDR3 is CAGRGEGTDTQYF. The CDR3 DNA sequence: TGTGCCGGCAGGGGTGAGGGGACAGATACGCAGTATTTT.

The V gene is TRBV30, the J gene TRBJ2-1; no firm D call. This CDR3 is 14 amino acids long. V was cut by 0 bases and J by 0 bases, with 6 bases left in between. Germline V gives CDR1 GTSNPN, CDR2 SVGIG (reference sequence). DNA of the CDR3: TGTGCCTGGAGTGTAGGCTTCTCCTACAATGAGCAGTTCTTC. Its translation is CAWSVGFSYNEQFF. The whole variable domain, remainder taken from reference TRBV30 and TRBJ2-1, is SQTIHQWPATLVQPVGSPLSLECTVEGTSNPNLYWYRQAAGRGLQLLFYSVGIGQISSEVPQNLSASRPQDRQFILSSKKLLLSDSGFYLCAWSVGFSYNEQFFGPGTRLTVL.

The rearrangement uses TRBV3-1 and TRBJ1-2, with D uncertain. V lost 7 bases and J lost 7, with 25 bases in between. Germline V lookup: CDR1 LGHDT, CDR2 YNNKEL (reference sequence). This CDR3 contains 16 residues. The DNA for the CDR3 is TGTGCCAGCAATCAAAATGGCCGACAAGGGATCGGTGGCTACACCTTC. This translates into CASNQNGRQGIGGYTF.

This clonotype was observed many times. V and J are TRBV7-2 and TRBJ2-3, with 8 bases identical to TRBD2. The CDR3 covers 14 residues. CDR1 is SGHTA, CDR2 FQGNSA, per germline. J lost 8 bases, V lost 5 bases, and 9 bases had no gene match. CDR3 nucleotides: TGTGCCAGCAGCCACGGGGGGGGGTTAGGTACGCAGTATTTT. Translation gives CASSHGGGLGTQYF. Supplemented by reference TRBV7-2 and TRBJ2-3, the full variable domain reads GAGVSQSPSNKVTEKGKDVELRCDPISGHTALYWYRQSLGQGLEFLIYFQGNSAPDKSGLPSDRFSAERTGGSVSTLTIQRTQQEDSAVYLCASSHGGGLGTQYFGPGTRLTVL.

This clonotype was picked up many times. This chain joins TRBV3-1 and TRBJ2-2; 10 bases match TRBD2. Trimming cost V 5 bases and J 2 bases; bases outside gene matches: 5. CDR1 and CDR2 from the germline V gene are LGHDT and YNNKEL (reference sequence). The CDR3 length is 16 residues. Here the CDR3 DNA reads TGTGCCAGCAGCATAGGACTAGCGGCCAACACCGGGGAGCTGTTTTTT. The encoded protein is CASSIGLAANTGELFF.

The rearrangement uses TRBV9 and TRBJ2-5, with 8 bases lining up with TRBD2. This CDR3 has 15 residues. V was pared by 0 bases and J by 1 base, with 2 bases of the junction left unmatched. In germline, CDR1 is SGDLS, CDR2 YYNGEE. As DNA, the CDR3 is TGTGCCAGCAGCGTAGTAGCGGGGACCCAAGAGACCCAGTACTTC. Translated, it gives CASSVVAGTQETQYF.

This clonotype came up many times. The chain recombines TRBV27 with TRBJ1-2, with unresolved D. There are 15 residues in the CDR3. V lost 6 bases and J lost 1, with 15 bases in between. The germline V gene encodes CDR1 MNHEY and CDR2 SMNVEV (reference sequence). CDR3 DNA sequence: TGTGCCAGCAGGTACCCCGGGCCGTATAACTATGGCTACACCTTC. Its protein is CASRYPGPYNYGYTF.

The chain joins TRBV11-3 to TRBJ2-1; D remains unclear. The germline V gene has CDR1 SGHNT and CDR2 YENEEA. This CDR3 is built from 15 residues. V lost 6 bases, J lost 0 bases, and 12 bases lay in between. CDR3 nucleotide sequence: TGTGCCAGCAGTCATGACGGAAGCTCCTACAATGAGCAGTTCTTC. Protein product: CASSHDGSSYNEQFF.

There are a few counts of this clonotype. The CDR3 loop reads CASSLDKGPVGELFF. The CDR3 DNA is TGCGCCAGCAGCTTGGACAAGGGGCCGGTCGGGGAGCTGTTTTTT. This chain joins TRBV5-1 and TRBJ2-2; tentatively, D is TRBD1 (5 bases). The CDR3 consists of 15 residues. Germline V gene sequence: CDR1 SGHRS, CDR2 YFSETQ. V lost 0 bases and J lost 7, with 13 bases in between.

The V gene is TRBV13, the J gene TRBJ2-3; 9 positions agree with TRBD2. Germline V gene sequence: CDR1 PRHDT, CDR2 FYEKMQ (reference sequence). This CDR3 spans 16 amino acids. With 4 bases clipped from V and 2 bases from J, the junction kept 7 bases outside the gene matches. The CDR3 nucleotides are TGTGCCAGCAGCTGGTTAGCGGGAGATTCCACAGATACGCAGTATTTT. This encodes CASSWLAGDSTDTQYF.

This clonotype was seen repeatedly, ten times or more. The rearrangement joins TRBV2 to TRBJ1-2; D may be TRBD1 (6 bases). Deletions cut 5 bases from V and 8 bases from J, with 18 bases between. Germline V gene data show CDR1 as SNHLY and CDR2 as FYNNEI. CDR3 length equals 14 residues. The CDR3 loop is CASSILTGREGYTF. CDR3 DNA: TGTGCCAGCAGTATTTTGACAGGTCGGGAAGGCTACACCTTC.

This clonotype was found many times. The rearrangement uses TRBV3-1 and TRBJ1-1; no firm D call. Germline V gene lookup returns CDR1 LGHDT and CDR2 YNNKEL (reference sequence). With 4 bases removed from V and 0 bases from J, the gap between germline ends came to 9 bases. CDR3 length equals 14 residues. The CDR3 reads CASSLLAVNTEAFF. The CDR3 region has the DNA TGTGCCAGCAGCCTTCTAGCGGTGAACACTGAAGCTTTCTTT.

This clonotype was seen repeatedly, ten times or more. The chain combines TRBV11-3 with TRBJ2-1; possibly TRBD2 for D (6 bases). CDR3 length: 17 residues. V lost 0 bases and J 4 bases, leaving 16 bases between the germline ends. The germline CDR1 and CDR2 sequences are SGHNT and YENEEA. CDR3 amino acids: CASSLDPLANLYNEQFF. The CDR3 bases are TGTGCCAGCAGCTTAGATCCACTAGCTAACTTATACAATGAGCAGTTCTTC.

The V and J genes are TRBV7-9 and TRBJ2-7, with 8 bases identical to TRBD1. Germline CDR1 and CDR2: SEHNR and FQNEAQ (reference sequence). The CDR3 runs 18 residues. V lost 2 bases to trimming and J lost 4 bases; unmatched junction nucleotides: 16. As DNA, the CDR3 is TGTGCCAGCAGCTTAATCGTGGCAGGGGGCGCCTCGACTTACGAGCAGTACTTC. It codes for CASSLIVAGGASTYEQYF.

This clonotype was seen many times. This chain links TRBV24-1 with TRBJ2-3, with D perhaps given as TRBD1 or TRBD2 (5 bases each). Per the germline V gene, CDR1 is KGHDR and CDR2 is SFDVKD. This CDR3 has 16 amino acids. The V end lost 7 bases, the J end lost 3 bases, and 19 bases lay between the germline ends. The CDR3 coding sequence is TGTGCCACCAGCCCCACGTTGGGGGTCGGGACAGATACGCAGTATTTT. It yields the protein CATSPTLGVGTDTQYF.

This clonotype was observed at least ten times. V is TRBV11-3 and J is TRBJ2-7; 7 bases match TRBD2. With V trimmed by 4 bases and J by 4 bases, 13 bases remained unmatched. CDR1 is SGHNT, CDR2 YENEEA, per germline. The CDR3 has 16 amino acids. CDR3 loop: CASSSERDHLNYEQYF. In DNA form, the CDR3 reads TGTGCCAGCAGCTCTGAGCGGGATCACCTCAATTACGAGCAGTACTTC.

This clonotype was counted ten times or more. This chain links TRBV6-1 with TRBJ1-1, with D maybe TRBD1 (6 bases). Trimming stripped 3 bases from V and 1 base from J, with 12 bases between. This CDR3 region has 15 residues. In germline, CDR1 is MNHNS, CDR2 SASEGT. Here the CDR3 DNA reads TGTGCCAGCAGTGACAGGGACATACCGAACACTGAAGCTTTCTTT. Translation gives CASSDRDIPNTEAFF.

This clonotype was found many times. J is TRBJ1-1 and V is TRBV12-3 or TRBV12-4; D ambiguous. This CDR3 comprises 15 residues. Deletions cut 3 bases from V and 1 base from J, with 12 bases between. This chain's CDR3 is CASSLWVSANTEAFF. In nucleotides, the CDR3 is TGTGCCAGCAGTTTGTGGGTTTCCGCGAACACTGAAGCTTTCTTT.